The sequence of this TCR beta chain was determined in a study of shared clonotypes between healthy human individuals. Study details: CD8 memory received one plate per donor, CD8 naive two, CD4 memory three and CD4 naive three.

The V end lost 0 bases, the J end lost 7 bases, and 13 bases lay between the germline ends. This CDR3 comprises 15 residues. Germline lookup yields CDR1 SGHAT and CDR2 FQNNGV. Repertoires were generated with immunoSEQ multiplex PCR, while TCRdb's copy carries only in-frame clones and drops some. Of about 770,000 clones listed, about two thirds are singletons. The receptor was derived from a woman aged 30 to 39 in good health. The sequencing sample was made of memory CD4+ T cells sorted from blood. Subset specified: CD45RA-negative fraction. The chain recombines TRBV11-2 with TRBJ2-1; D unclear. CDR3 protein: CASSLDYFSGNEQFF. For the CDR3, the DNA is TGTGCCAGCAGCTTAGATTATTTTTCGGGTAATGAGCAGTTCTTC. Using reference TRBV11-2 and TRBJ2-1 for the parts outside the CDR3, the full variable domain is EAGVAQSPRYKIIEKRQSVAFWCNPISGHATLYWYQQILGQGPKLLIQFQNNGVVDDSQLPKDRFSAERLKGVDSTLKIQPAKLEDSAVYLCASSLDYFSGNEQFFGPGTRLTVL.